The T cell receptor beta chain described here comes from a study of spatial heterogeneity in lung cancer. Time point in this sample: blood at routine non-recurrence follow-up after resection. The study sequenced unsorted whole RNA from tumor, nontumor lung or frozen PBMC. V lost 0 bases to trimming and J lost 2 bases, with 8 bases between them. The CDR3 consists of 14 residues. CDR1 is LGHNA and CDR2 is YNFKEQ in the germline V gene. TCRdb processed the 5' RACE reads anew with MiXCR; each CDR3 protein has one entry. Among 95,000 to 130,000 distinct CDR3 sequences listed, more than 9% were seen once. J is TRBJ2-7 and V is TRBV4-2; D might be TRBD1 (6 bases). Material: PBMCs, obtained at follow-up. This receptor was obtained from a male donor with early-stage non-small cell lung cancer. Written as DNA, the CDR3 is TGTGCCAGCAGCCAAGAAGCAGGGGCCTACGAGCAGTACTTC. Translated: CASSQEAGAYEQYF.